Sequencing of this TCR beta chain was carried out in a study of blood T cell repertoires in COVID-19. Original data processing: Quantification of nucleated cells was approximated via reference gene primer amplification. Profiling relied on immunoSEQ multiplex PCR, and the TCRdb table lists in-frame clones only, not all of them. V, J and clone size were drawn from that table, and D and trimming were deduced from the DNA. The sample has 150,000 to 200,000 clones, 89% seen once. This clone has just a few counts. The germline V gene encodes CDR1 SNHLY and CDR2 FYNNEI. The CDR3 is 12 amino acids. V was clipped by 2 bases and J by 5 bases, with 6 bases between them.

The genes are TRBV2 and TRBJ1-2; a weak D match, TRBD1 (5 bases). The origin of this receptor is a man between 18 and 29 years old who had recovered from COVID-19. Material for sequencing was peripheral blood. In DNA, the CDR3 is TGTGCCAGCAGTGAAAGGGGATATGGCTACACCTTC. It is translated as CASSERGYGYTF.